Listed here are 28 T cell receptor beta chains from one sample, sequenced in a study of control samples from healthy donors and cancer patients. The protocol was immunoSEQ multiplex PCR, while the TCRdb copy is restricted to in-frame clones and leaves out a portion. Altogether approximately 170,000 clones are present, over 85% being singletons, with the ten largest covering 4.1%. Sequencing was done on a sample of blood. These TCRs come from a woman between 55 and 75 years old in good health.

This sequence joins TRBV7-2 and TRBJ2-7; D call uncertain. The CDR3 has 13 amino acids. V lost 2 bases and J lost 3, with 8 bases in between. Germline V gene data show CDR1 as SGHTA and CDR2 as FQGNSA. For the CDR3, the DNA is TGTGCCAGCAGCTTATACCGAGACTACGAGCAGTACTTC. Translated: CASSLYRDYEQYF. The whole variable domain, remainder taken from reference TRBV7-2 and TRBJ2-7, is GAGVSQSPSNKVTEKGKDVELRCDPISGHTALYWYRQSLGQGLEFLIYFQGNSAPDKSGLPSDRFSAERTGGSVSTLTIQRTQQEDSAVYLCASSLYRDYEQYFGPGTRLTVT.

The J gene is TRBJ1-2, the V gene TRBV12-3 or TRBV12-4; possibly TRBD1 for D (5 bases). Trimming left V 6 bases short and J 8 bases short, with 13 bases between. This CDR3 spans 12 amino acids. This CDR3 reads CASRSGGSGYTF. CDR3 nucleotide sequence: TGTGCCAGCAGATCCGGGGGGAGCGGCTACACCTTC.

The CDR3 protein is CASTLNPGGALGGELFF. CDR3 nucleotide sequence: TGTGCCAGCACCCTCAATCCGGGGGGCGCCTTAGGCGGGGAGCTGTTTTTT. J is TRBJ2-2 and V is TRBV28; possibly TRBD2 for D (7 bases). The CDR3 sequence is 17 residues long. Trimming removed 7 bases at V and 7 bases at J, with 25 bases between. CDR1 MDHEN and CDR2 SYDVKM come from the germline V gene.

The chain links TRBV7-2 to TRBJ1-5, with D possibly TRBD1 on 5 matching bases. Germline assignment: CDR1 SGHTA and CDR2 FQGNSA. V lost 5 bases and J lost 0, with 11 bases in between. This CDR3 spans 15 amino acids. The CDR3 is CASSPLGGSNQPQHF. In DNA form, the CDR3 reads TGTGCCAGCAGCCCCCTCGGGGGTAGCAATCAGCCCCAGCATTTT. The whole variable domain, filled in from reference TRBV7-2 and TRBJ1-5, reads GAGVSQSPSNKVTEKGKDVELRCDPISGHTALYWYRQSLGQGLEFLIYFQGNSAPDKSGLPSDRFSAERTGGSVSTLTIQRTQQEDSAVYLCASSPLGGSNQPQHFGDGTRLSIL.

This chain links TRBV12-3 or TRBV12-4 with TRBJ2-5; D call uncertain. This CDR3 is 13 amino acids long. Trimming took 6 bases from V and 4 from J, leaving 12 bases between them. The CDR3 is CASSTTAPETQYF. The CDR3 nucleotides read TGTGCCAGCAGCACCACTGCCCCAGAGACCCAGTACTTC.

This chain uses TRBV5-4 with TRBJ2-6; D is ambiguous. This CDR3 contains 18 residues. The germline gives CDR1 SGHNT, CDR2 YYREEE (reference sequence). Trimming cost V 1 base and J 0 bases, with 14 bases left between them. The CDR3 DNA sequence: TGTGCCAGCAGCTTGTTTGCGGCAGGACCCTCTGGGGCCAACGTCCTGACTTTC. This encodes CASSLFAAGPSGANVLTF.

CDR3 protein: CASSFGQMNTEAFF. CDR3 DNA sequence: TGTGCCAGCAGCTTCGGACAGATGAACACTGAAGCTTTCTTT. The V and J genes are TRBV7-2 and TRBJ1-1, with D tentatively TRBD1 (6 bases). Trimming stripped 3 bases from V and 0 bases from J, with 8 bases between. The CDR3 runs 14 residues. The V gene's germline CDR1 is SGHTA and CDR2 FQGNSA.

J is TRBJ1-2 and V is TRBV2; 11 positions agree with TRBD1. The CDR3 is 13 residues long. V lost 7 bases and J lost 8; bases outside the gene matches: 6. Germline values: CDR1 SNHLY, CDR2 FYNNEI. The CDR3, as DNA: TGTGCCAGCATCGGACAGGGGGCGCGAGGCTACACCTTC. Translating it yields CASIGQGARGYTF.

J is TRBJ2-1 and V is TRBV2, with 8 bases matching TRBD1. The germline V gene has CDR1 SNHLY and CDR2 FYNNEI. The CDR3 is 17 residues long. V trimming: 6 bases; J trimming: 2 bases; junction bases outside the gene matches: 12. CDR3 DNA sequence: TGTGCCAGCAGGGGGACAGGCACTACCGACACCTACAATGAGCAGTTCTTC. It codes for CASRGTGTTDTYNEQFF. The full variable domain, in which reference TRBV2 and TRBJ2-1 provide the parts outside the CDR3, is EPEVTQTPSHQVTQMGQEVILRCVPISNHLYFYWYRQILGQKVEFLVSFYNNEISEKSEIFDDQFSVERPDGSNFTLKIRSTKLEDSAMYFCASRGTGTTDTYNEQFFGPGTRLTVL.

This clone was picked up one time. The V gene is TRBV19, the J gene TRBJ1-2, with 9 bases aligning to TRBD1. Germline V gene lookup returns CDR1 LNHDA and CDR2 SQIVND (reference sequence). The CDR3 is 15 residues long. Trimming cost V 7 bases and J 8 bases; bases outside gene matches: 14. CDR3 amino acids: CASNARDRVLRGYTF. The DNA of the CDR3 is TGTGCCAGTAACGCCCGGGACAGGGTTTTACGGGGCTACACCTTC. Full variable domain (rest looked up from reference TRBV19 and TRBJ1-2): DGGITQSPKYLFRKEGQNVTLSCEQNLNHDAMYWYRQDPGQGLRLIYYSQIVNDFQKGDIAEGYSVSREKKESFPLTVTSAQKNPTAFYLCASNARDRVLRGYTFGSGTRLTVV.

The chain employs TRBV21-1 and TRBJ1-4; TRBD1 is the table's D call and was not checked against the DNA. TRBV21-1 is a known pseudogene. The CDR3 is 14 amino acids. The CDR3 loop reads CAKTTILTDEKLFF. In DNA, the CDR3 is TGTGCCAAAACCACGATCCTTACAGATGAAAAACTGTTTTTT.

The CDR3, as DNA: TGCGCCAGCAGCTTCGAGAGCCCCACTGAAGCTTTCTTT. Translating gives CASSFESPTEAFF. The J gene is TRBJ1-1, the V gene TRBV5-1; D is uncertain. Germline CDR1 reads SGHRS; CDR2 reads YFSETQ. The V and J ends lost 2 bases and 4 bases respectively, with 9 bases between them. The CDR3 totals 13 residues.

This chain connects TRBV6-2 or TRBV6-3 to TRBJ1-1; D gene ambiguous. V gave up 2 bases and J gave up 1 base, with 5 bases separating them. Germline lookup yields CDR1 MNHEY and CDR2 SVGEGT. The CDR3 has 13 residues. CDR3 protein: CASSYPENTEAFF. The CDR3 DNA reads TGTGCCAGCAGTTACCCGGAGAACACTGAAGCTTTCTTT.

V is TRBV7-9 and J is TRBJ1-2, with D maybe TRBD1 (5 bases). V lost 5 bases, J lost 4 bases, and 14 bases lay in between. Germline CDR1 SEHNR, CDR2 FQNEAQ (reference sequence). This CDR3 has 14 amino acids. CDR3 amino acids: CASSPPGGSYGYTF. The CDR3 region has the DNA TGTGCCAGCAGCCCCCCGGGGGGATCCTATGGCTACACCTTC.

The chain recombines TRBV4-1 with TRBJ2-1; tentatively, D is TRBD1 (6 bases). This CDR3 spans 15 amino acids. V shed 7 bases and J shed 10 bases, with 23 bases lying between them. Germline CDR1 is MGHRA and CDR2 is YSYEKL. CDR3 amino acids: CASTFQDRGIGEQFF. CDR3 DNA sequence: TGCGCCAGCACATTTCAGGATAGGGGGATAGGGGAGCAGTTCTTC.

The genes are TRBV5-1 and TRBJ1-3, with D perhaps TRBD1 (6 bases). The germline V gene encodes CDR1 SGHRS and CDR2 YFSETQ. V was clipped by 2 bases and J by 0 bases, with 12 bases between them. The CDR3 is 16 residues long. The CDR3 sequence is CASSFGRGDSGNTIYF. The DNA of the CDR3 is TGCGCCAGCAGCTTTGGTAGGGGGGACTCTGGAAACACCATATATTTT.

The chain combines TRBV7-6 with TRBJ2-7; TRBD1 aligns across 9 bases. This CDR3 region has 15 residues. CDR1 SGHVS and CDR2 FNYEAQ come from the germline V gene. After removal of 5 bases from V and 2 bases from J, the junction contained 7 bases not matched to a gene. CDR3 nucleotides: TGTGCCAGCAGCCCTGGGACAGGGTCTCCCTACGAGCAGTACTTC. Amino acid sequence: CASSPGTGSPYEQYF.

CDR3 in DNA: TGTGCCAGCAGCTTAGGCGGACAGGGGTATAGCAATCAGCCCCAGCATTTT. Its protein product is CASSLGGQGYSNQPQHF. The chain recombines TRBV7-8 with TRBJ1-5; 9 nucleotides align to TRBD1. V gave up 1 base and J gave up 0 bases; unmatched junction bases: 4. Germline V CDR1 and CDR2: SGHVS, FQNEAQ. The CDR3 runs to 17 residues.

The J gene is TRBJ1-1, the V gene TRBV21-1. TRBV21-1 is shown as a pseudogene. The CDR3 contains 13 residues. This chain's CDR3 is CAPAGGAEISAFF. The CDR3, as DNA: TGTGCCCCAGCAGGGGGGGCCGAGATTTCAGCTTTCTTT.

By proportion, this clone is large. The CDR3 reads CASSFRGTGELFF. Written as DNA, the CDR3 is TGTGCCAGCAGTTTCCGAGGCACCGGGGAGCTGTTTTTT. The rearrangement links TRBV28 to TRBJ2-2; unclear D gene. Germline V lookup: CDR1 MDHEN, CDR2 SYDVKM. V was pared by 3 bases and J by 4 bases, with 6 bases between. The CDR3 spans 13 residues.

The V and J genes are TRBV19 and TRBJ2-6; 7 bases match TRBD1. After removal of 1 base from V and 1 base from J, the junction contained 4 bases not matched to a gene. The CDR3 has 17 residues. Germline CDR1 is LNHDA and CDR2 is SQIVND (reference sequence). CDR3 bases: TGTGCCAGTAGTATAGTAAGGACAGGATCTGGGGCCAACGTCCTGACTTTC. Translation gives CASSIVRTGSGANVLTF.

The V call is TRBV3-1 (or the pseudogene TRBV3-2), the J call TRBJ2-3; 7 bases map to TRBD1. V was clipped by 8 bases and J by 0 bases; unmatched bases: 2. The germline gives CDR1 LGHDT, CDR2 YNNKEL (reference sequence). This CDR3 is 13 amino acids long. The DNA for the CDR3 is TGTGCCAGCGAGGGGGCTAGCACAGATACGCAGTATTTT. It encodes CASEGASTDTQYF.

The chain uses TRBV11-2 and TRBJ2-1; possibly TRBD2 for D (6 bases). The germline V and J ends were trimmed by 1 base and 0 bases, with 10 bases remaining between them. The CDR3 has 16 amino acids. Germline loops: CDR1 SGHAT, CDR2 FQNNGV. The CDR3 spells CASSLGGVGSYNEQFF. The DNA for the CDR3 is TGTGCCAGCAGCTTAGGCGGGGTCGGCTCCTACAATGAGCAGTTCTTC.

This sequence joins TRBV4-3 and TRBJ1-1, with TRBD1 as a possible D gene (6 bases). Germline V lookup: CDR1 LGHNA, CDR2 YSLEER. This CDR3 region has 14 residues. V was cut by 2 bases and J by 4 bases, with 11 bases left in between. The CDR3 nucleotides are TGCGCCAGCAGCCAACCAGGACAGCGCACTGAAGCTTTCTTT. Its protein product is CASSQPGQRTEAFF.

This sequence joins TRBV7-9 and TRBJ1-1; D might be TRBD1 (6 bases). V was cut by 5 bases and J by 11 bases, with 21 bases left in between. The CDR3 covers 14 residues. Germline CDR1 reads SEHNR; CDR2 reads FQNEAQ (reference sequence). CDR3 DNA sequence: TGTGCCAGCAGCCAAGGACAGTCTAGTTCGATGGCTTTCTTT. Its translation: CASSQGQSSSMAFF. Supplemented by reference TRBV7-9 and TRBJ1-1, the full variable domain reads DTGVSQNPRHKITKRGQNVTFRCDPISEHNRLYWYRQTLGQGPEFLTYFQNEAQLEKSRLLSDRFSAERPKGSFSTLEIQRTEQGDSAMYLCASSQGQSSSMAFFGQGTRLTVV.

This clone appeared once. V is TRBV6-2 or TRBV6-3 and J is TRBJ1-2; weak D call: TRBD1 (5 bases). Germline V gene lookup returns CDR1 MNHEY and CDR2 SVGEGT. CDR3 length: 14 amino acids. V lost 6 bases to trimming and J lost 13 bases, with 24 bases between them. The CDR3 DNA reads as TGTGCCAGCAGCCAGGGAATCGGGACGTTCTTCTCCACCTTC. Residues: CASSQGIGTFFSTF.

J is TRBJ1-2 and V is TRBV15; no reliable D call. In germline, CDR1 is LNHNV, CDR2 YYDKDF (reference sequence). This CDR3 is built from 12 residues. Trimming pared 0 bases from V and 13 bases from J, leaving 12 bases between. This CDR3 is CATSRDDRNTTF. CDR3 bases: TGTGCCACCAGCAGAGATGATAGGAATACCACCTTC.

The J gene is TRBJ1-6, the V gene TRBV5-1, with 8 positions matching TRBD1. With V trimmed by 5 bases and J by 9 bases, 7 bases remained unmatched. Germline assignment: CDR1 SGHRS and CDR2 YFSETQ. This CDR3 contains 14 residues. The CDR3 DNA reads as TGCGCCAGCAGACCCAGGGGGCCGGGTTCACCCCTCCACTTT. This sequence encodes CASRPRGPGSPLHF.